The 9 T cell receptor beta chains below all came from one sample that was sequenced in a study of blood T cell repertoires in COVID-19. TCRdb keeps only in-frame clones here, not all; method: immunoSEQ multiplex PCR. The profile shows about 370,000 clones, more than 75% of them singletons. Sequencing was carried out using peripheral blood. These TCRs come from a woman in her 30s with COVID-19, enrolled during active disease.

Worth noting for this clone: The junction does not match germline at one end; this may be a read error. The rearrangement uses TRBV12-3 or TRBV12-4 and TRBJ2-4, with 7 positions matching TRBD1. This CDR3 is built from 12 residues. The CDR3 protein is CASSLGQPNLDF. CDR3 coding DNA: TGTGCCAGCAGTTTGGGACAGCCCAATTTGGACTTC.

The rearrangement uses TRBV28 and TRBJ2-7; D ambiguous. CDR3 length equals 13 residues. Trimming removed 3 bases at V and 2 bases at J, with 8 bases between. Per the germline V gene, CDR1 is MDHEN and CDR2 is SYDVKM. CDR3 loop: CASSLASTYEQYF. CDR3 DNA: TGTGCCAGCAGTTTGGCCAGTACCTACGAGCAGTACTTC.

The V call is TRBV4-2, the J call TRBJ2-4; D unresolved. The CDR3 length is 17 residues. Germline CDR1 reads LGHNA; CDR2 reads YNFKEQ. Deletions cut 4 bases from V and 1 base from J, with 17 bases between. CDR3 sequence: CASSPSQGASAKNIQYF. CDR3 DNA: TGTGCCAGCAGCCCGAGCCAAGGAGCGTCCGCCAAAAACATTCAGTACTTC.

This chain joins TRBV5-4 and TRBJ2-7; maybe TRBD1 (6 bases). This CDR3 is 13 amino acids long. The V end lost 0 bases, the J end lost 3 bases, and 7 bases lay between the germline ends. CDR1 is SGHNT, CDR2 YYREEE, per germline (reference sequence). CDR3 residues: CASSLDRVYEQYF. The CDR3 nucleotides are TGTGCCAGCAGCTTGGACAGGGTCTACGAGCAGTACTTC.

Written as DNA, the CDR3 is TGTGCCAGCAGCTTACGCAGGGTCGCAGATACGCAGTATTTT. Protein product: CASSLRRVADTQYF. The J gene is TRBJ2-3, the V gene TRBV11-2; perhaps TRBD1 as D (5 bases). There are 14 residues in the CDR3. Germline lookup yields CDR1 SGHAT and CDR2 FQNNGV. V was shortened by 2 bases and J by 4 bases, with 10 bases between the two germline ends.

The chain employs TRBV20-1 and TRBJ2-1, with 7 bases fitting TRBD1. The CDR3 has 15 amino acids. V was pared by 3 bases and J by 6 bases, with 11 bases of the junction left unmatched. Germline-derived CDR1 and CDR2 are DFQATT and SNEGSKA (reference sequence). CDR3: CSASEGALDSNEQFF. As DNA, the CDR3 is TGCAGTGCTAGTGAGGGGGCCCTTGACTCCAATGAGCAGTTCTTC.

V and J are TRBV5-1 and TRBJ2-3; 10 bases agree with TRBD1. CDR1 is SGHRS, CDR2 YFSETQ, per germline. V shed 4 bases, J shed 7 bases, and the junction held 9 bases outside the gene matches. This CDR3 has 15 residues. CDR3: CASSVRDRGVNTQYF. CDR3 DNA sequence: TGCGCCAGCAGCGTCCGGGACAGGGGTGTTAATACGCAGTATTTT. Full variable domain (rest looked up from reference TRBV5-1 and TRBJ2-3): KAGVTQTPRYLIKTRGQQVTLSCSPISGHRSVSWYQQTPGQGLQFLFEYFSETQRNKGNFPGRFSGRQFSNSRSEMNVSTLELGDSALYLCASSVRDRGVNTQYFGPGTRLTVL.

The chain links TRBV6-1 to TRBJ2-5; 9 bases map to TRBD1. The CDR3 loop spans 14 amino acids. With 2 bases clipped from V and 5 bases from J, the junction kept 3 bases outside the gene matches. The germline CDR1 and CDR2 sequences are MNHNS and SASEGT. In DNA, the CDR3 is TGTGCCAGCAGTGAATACAGGGGGCTTGAGACCCAGTACTTC. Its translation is CASSEYRGLETQYF.

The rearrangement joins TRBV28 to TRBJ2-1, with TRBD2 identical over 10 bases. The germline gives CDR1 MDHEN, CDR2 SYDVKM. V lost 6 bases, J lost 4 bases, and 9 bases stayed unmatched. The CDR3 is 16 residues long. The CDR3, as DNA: TGTGCCAGCAGGGAGCGGGAGGGCCGGGCGTACAATGAGCAGTTCTTC. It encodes CASREREGRAYNEQFF.